This entry is about one T cell receptor beta chain. This clonotype has at least ten counts. Its antigen is not yet known. No base quality information exists; no much larger clone differs at one position. This sample was taken from a study of post-analysis software for immune sequencing data (dated by TCRdb to between 2015 and 2017). Context from the whole study: Disease courses on record covered relapsing-remitting, secondary progressive and progressive-relapsing multiple sclerosis, though some patients had no subtype annotation. The patient repertoires were set against about eleven previously published healthy control repertoires from donors whose ages ranged from roughly 6 to 27 years. A subset of samples was prepared in parallel using single-end sample barcoding, then pooled and co-amplified after Illumina adapter ligation. Broad study findings and their caveats: The multiple sclerosis patient group was slightly younger than the control group. Multiple sclerosis patients had significantly lower normalized Chao1 diversity than controls, a result that suggests substantial peripheral T-cell clonal expansion. Direct clustering with F measure revealed strong co-clustering of samples prepared in the same batch, which led to a batch-effect correction. Significantly higher frequencies in patients than in controls were found for roughly 5 TRBV segments, including TRBV5-6, TRBV5-1 and TRBV20-1.

The library was built by means of PCR. Data came from an Illumina HiSeq 2500. Unique molecular identifiers were incorporated into TCR beta cDNA libraries to reduce PCR and sequencing biases. Per 1 to 10 million input T cells, some 500,000 cDNA molecules were obtained, such that each molecule approximated one T cell. The patient libraries were prepared and sequenced using the same protocol as the earlier healthy control dataset. Within a given batch, samples were prepared together, multiplexed and sequenced on the same HiSeq lane. Concerning the study's data processing: MIGEC handled the raw barcoded reads, throwing out single-read molecular identifier groups before consensus assembly and CDR3 extraction. Clonotype tables were post-analysed with VDJtools, normalizing diversity by down-sampling all datasets to the smallest sample size. In repertoire overlap clustering, CDR3 amino acid sequences, but not nucleotide sequences, were matched to correct batch-related cross-sample contamination. TCRdb redid the processing of the public reads, applying fastp at Q25 and MiXCR, and retained in-frame beta chains. Duplicate CDR3 protein sequences are folded into a single record with the most common DNA and genes. V and J calls and clone size were set by TCRdb, not the authors. Present in this sample are a few hundred thousand distinct CDR3 sequences, 36% of which were seen just once. The biggest ten clones account for roughly 4.8% of the sample.

TCR beta repertoires were profiled from peripheral blood of roughly twelve young patients with multiple sclerosis to demonstrate the VDJtools post-analysis software. The patients with multiple sclerosis were children and adolescents between about 6 and 17 years of age. Via the germline V gene (reference sequence), CDR1 is SGHKS and CDR2 YYEKEE. Trimming costs V 4 bases and J 0 bases, and their ends lie 17 bases apart. Including cysteine and phenylalanine, the CDR3 has 18 amino acids. The sequence is cut down to CDR3 DNA, 54 bases in frame from base 1. Here the chain combines TRBV5-5 and TRBJ1-6; 5 matching bases give a weak D call of TRBD1. The TCR comes from a girl aged 10-17 years with multiple sclerosis. The sequenced material came from blood. The nucleotides read TGTGCCAGCAGCCCCCGGGGCGGCCCGAGCTCCTATAATTCACCCCTCCACTTT. Translated, this gives CASSPRGGPSSYNSPLHF.